The source of this T cell receptor beta chain is a study of blood T cells in healthy people across ages. A second PCR of roughly 7 to 11 cycles used a sample-barcoded 5' primer and a J-beta primer mix. TCRdb used MiXCR to reprocess the 5' RACE reads, holding one entry per CDR3 protein. In the table there are approximately 1,100,000 distinct CDR3 sequences, 40% to 55% of which are singletons. Only a few counts were recorded for this clonotype. Unmatched junction bases numbered 6, after V lost 4 bases and J lost 9 bases. This CDR3 has 14 amino acids. Per the germline V gene, CDR1 is MDHEN and CDR2 is SYDVKM.

Sequences were obtained from blood. The receptor comes from a woman aged 55 to 70 in good health. The V gene is TRBV28, the J gene TRBJ2-1; 10 bases fit TRBD1. CDR3 DNA: TGTGCCAGCAGTTACGACAGGGGGCAGGGTGAGCAGTTCTTC. Translating it yields CASSYDRGQGEQFF.